The 9 T cell receptor beta chains reported below all come from one sample, sequenced in a study of cytomegalovirus exposure and HLA in healthy donors. Primers for the PCR totalled 60 Vbeta and 13 Jbeta. The protocol was immunoSEQ multiplex PCR, while the TCRdb copy is restricted to in-frame clones and leaves out a portion. This table has about 80,000 clones, less than 80% appearing once. The sequencing input was PBMCs. These receptors all stem from a woman between 40 and 50 years old in good health and CMV-seronegative.

The chain is built from TRBV9 and TRBJ1-3; TRBD1 matches 8 bases. The CDR3 sequence is 16 residues long. The germline V gene has CDR1 SGDLS and CDR2 YYNGEE. V lost 4 bases, J lost 1 base, and 7 bases stayed unmatched. In DNA, the CDR3 is TGTGCCAGCAGCATTCCCGGGACAGGATCTGGAAACACCATATATTTT. Protein sequence: CASSIPGTGSGNTIYF.

As to this clone: Distinct nucleotide sequences in the sample also encode this CDR3. The chain couples TRBV18 to TRBJ2-7, with 10 bases that match TRBD1. CDR3 length: 14 amino acids. V dropped 3 bases and J dropped 2; count of bases not matched to a gene: 1. The germline CDR1 and CDR2 sequences are KGHSH and LQKENI. CDR3 residues: CASSPGQGAYEQYF. CDR3 sequence (DNA): TGTGCCAGCTCACCCGGACAGGGGGCCTACGAGCAGTACTTC.

The chain is built from TRBV6-1 and TRBJ1-2, with unresolved D. This CDR3 has 14 residues. Germline CDR1 MNHNS, CDR2 SASEGT. V was trimmed by 0 bases and J by 5 bases, leaving 10 bases between them. The CDR3 DNA reads as TGTGCCAGCAGTGAAGCTCCCGGTGCATATGGCTACACCTTC. As protein: CASSEAPGAYGYTF.

The gene calls are TRBV6-1 and TRBJ1-1; D not certain. V shed 1 base and J shed 1 base, with 10 bases lying between them. In germline, CDR1 is MNHNS, CDR2 SASEGT. The CDR3 is made up of 15 amino acids. The CDR3, as DNA: TGTGCCAGCAGTGAAGTCCCCGGAGGGAACACTGAAGCTTTCTTT. Translated: CASSEVPGGNTEAFF.

This sequence joins TRBV27 and TRBJ1-2; D might be TRBD1 (5 bases). Germline V gene sequence: CDR1 MNHEY, CDR2 SMNVEV (reference sequence). Trimming stripped 6 bases from V and 3 bases from J, with 14 bases between. The CDR3 spans 14 residues. This chain's CDR3 is CASSLGRGDYGYTF. The CDR3 DNA reads as TGTGCCAGCAGCCTCGGTAGGGGCGACTATGGCTACACCTTC.

This rearrangement joins TRBV6-5 to TRBJ2-5, with TRBD2 identical over 8 bases. The DNA end lines up better with TRBJ2-7; the J call may be wrong. Germline-derived CDR1 and CDR2 are MNHEY and SVGAGI. The CDR3 is 14 amino acids. CDR3 in DNA: TGTGCCAGCAGTTCCGGGACTAGGGGATACGAGCAGTACTTC. It is translated as CASSSGTRGYEQYF.

V usage is TRBV6-5 and J usage is TRBJ2-1; D call uncertain. This CDR3 is 13 amino acids long. V lost 6 bases and J lost 9, with 15 bases in between. Germline V CDR1 and CDR2: MNHEY, SVGAGI. The CDR3 is CASRVALGGEQFF. DNA for the CDR3: TGTGCCAGCAGGGTCGCCTTAGGCGGTGAGCAGTTCTTC.

Only a few counts were recorded for this clone. V usage is TRBV7-3 and J usage is TRBJ2-6; 7 bases line up with TRBD1. The CDR3 covers 17 residues. V shed 5 bases and J 3 bases; nucleotides not matched to a gene: 10. CDR1 is SGHTA, CDR2 FQGTGA, per germline. The CDR3 DNA reads as TGTGCCAGCAGCAAAGGACAGGTCCCCGGTGGGGCCAACGTCCTGACTTTC. Protein product: CASSKGQVPGGANVLTF. Filled out from reference TRBV7-3 and TRBJ2-6, the complete variable domain reads GAGVSQTPSNKVTEKGKYVELRCDPISGHTALYWYRQSLGQGPEFLIYFQGTGAADDSGLPNDRFFAVRPEGSVSTLKIQRTERGDSAVYLCASSKGQVPGGANVLTFGAGSRLTVL.

About this clone: The sample carries other DNA sequences with the same CDR3. J is TRBJ2-2 and V is TRBV28; TRBD2 aligns across 7 bases. The germline V gene encodes CDR1 MDHEN and CDR2 SYDVKM. The junction had 10 bases not matched to a gene; V was cut back by 5 bases and J by 7 bases. This CDR3 spans 15 amino acids. The CDR3 loop is CASSPGAGEVGELFF. The CDR3 nucleotides read TGTGCCAGCAGTCCCGGGGCGGGAGAGGTCGGGGAGCTGTTTTTT.